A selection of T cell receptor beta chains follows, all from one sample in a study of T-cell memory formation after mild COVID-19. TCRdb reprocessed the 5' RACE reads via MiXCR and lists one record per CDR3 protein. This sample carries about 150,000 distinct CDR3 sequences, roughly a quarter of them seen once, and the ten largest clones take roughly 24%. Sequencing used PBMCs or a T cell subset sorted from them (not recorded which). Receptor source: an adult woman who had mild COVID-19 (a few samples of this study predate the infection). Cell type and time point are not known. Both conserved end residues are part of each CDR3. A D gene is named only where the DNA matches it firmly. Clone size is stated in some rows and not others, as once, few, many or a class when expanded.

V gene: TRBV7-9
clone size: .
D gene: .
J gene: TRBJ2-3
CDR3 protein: CASSLDTRTDTQYF

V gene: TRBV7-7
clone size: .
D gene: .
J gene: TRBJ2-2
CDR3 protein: CASSWEGTGELFF

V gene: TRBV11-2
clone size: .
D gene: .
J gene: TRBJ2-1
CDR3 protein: CASRLSNEQFF

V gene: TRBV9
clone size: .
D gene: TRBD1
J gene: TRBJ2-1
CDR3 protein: CASSVGQGAVNNEQFF

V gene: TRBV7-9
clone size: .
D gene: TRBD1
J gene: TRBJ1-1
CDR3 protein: CASSLGTGRDTEAFF

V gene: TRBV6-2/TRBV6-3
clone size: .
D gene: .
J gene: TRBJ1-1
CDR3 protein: CASSYEPDRVRVVDTEAFF

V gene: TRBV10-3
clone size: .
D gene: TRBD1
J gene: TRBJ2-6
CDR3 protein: CAISDRGGTGANVLTF

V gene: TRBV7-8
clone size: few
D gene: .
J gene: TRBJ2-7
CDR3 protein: CATGQAYEQYF

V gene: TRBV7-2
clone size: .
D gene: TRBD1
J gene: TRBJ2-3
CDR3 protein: CASSLERDRVFRDTQYF

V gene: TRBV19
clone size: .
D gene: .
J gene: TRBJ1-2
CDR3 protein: CASSTDSSGNGYTF

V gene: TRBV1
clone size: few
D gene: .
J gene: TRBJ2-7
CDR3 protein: CTSSLVGQGEVTWIYEQYF

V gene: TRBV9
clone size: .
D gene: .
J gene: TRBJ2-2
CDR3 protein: CASSVGGPGELFF

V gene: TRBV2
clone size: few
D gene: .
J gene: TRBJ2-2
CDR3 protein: CASSESRGRGNTGELFF

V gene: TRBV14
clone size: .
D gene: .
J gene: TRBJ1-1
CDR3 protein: CASSQDLGSNTEAFF

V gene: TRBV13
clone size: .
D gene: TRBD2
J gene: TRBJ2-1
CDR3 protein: CASSFSGEYNEQFF

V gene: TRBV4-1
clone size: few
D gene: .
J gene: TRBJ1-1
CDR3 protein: CASSPRNLNTEAFF

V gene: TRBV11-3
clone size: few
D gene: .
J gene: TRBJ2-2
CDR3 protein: CASIYRGYGTGELFF

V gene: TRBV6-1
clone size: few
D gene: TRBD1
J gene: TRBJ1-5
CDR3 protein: CASSAPRGHGNQPQNF

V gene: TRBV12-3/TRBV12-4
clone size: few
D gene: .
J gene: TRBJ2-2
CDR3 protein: CASSLVGGLTGELFF

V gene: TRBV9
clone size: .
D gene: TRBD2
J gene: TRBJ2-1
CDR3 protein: CASSVGAGVSYNEQFF

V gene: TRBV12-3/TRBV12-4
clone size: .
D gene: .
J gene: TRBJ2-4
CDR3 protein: CASEGPVNIQYF

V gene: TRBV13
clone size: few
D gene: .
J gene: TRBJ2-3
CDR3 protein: CASSSFTDTQYF

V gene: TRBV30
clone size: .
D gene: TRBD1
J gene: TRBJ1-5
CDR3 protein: CAWSVGTGDHQPQHF

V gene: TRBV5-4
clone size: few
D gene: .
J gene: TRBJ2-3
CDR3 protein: CASSLVTADTQYF

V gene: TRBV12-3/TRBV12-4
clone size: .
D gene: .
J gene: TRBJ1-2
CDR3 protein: CASSWDTRGYYGYTF

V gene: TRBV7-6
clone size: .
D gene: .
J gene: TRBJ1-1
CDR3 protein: CASSLGAKQEAFF

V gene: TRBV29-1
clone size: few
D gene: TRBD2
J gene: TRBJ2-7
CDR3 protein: CSVEALAEGSYEQYF

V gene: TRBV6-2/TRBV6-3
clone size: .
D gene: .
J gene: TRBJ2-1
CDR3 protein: CASSFPEDSTNSYNEQFF

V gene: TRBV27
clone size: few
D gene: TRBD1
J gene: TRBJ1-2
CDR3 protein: CASSPTGQGVGYTF

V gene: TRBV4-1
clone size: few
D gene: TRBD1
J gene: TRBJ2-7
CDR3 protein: CASSQGGQGLGNEQYF

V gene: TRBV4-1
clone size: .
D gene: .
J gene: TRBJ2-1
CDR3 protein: CASSQVVAGPGNEQFF

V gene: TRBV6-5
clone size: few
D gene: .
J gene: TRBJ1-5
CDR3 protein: CASSPSRTFQGQPQHF

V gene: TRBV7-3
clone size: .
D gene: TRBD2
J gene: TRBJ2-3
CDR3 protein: CASSSGLAVSDTQYF

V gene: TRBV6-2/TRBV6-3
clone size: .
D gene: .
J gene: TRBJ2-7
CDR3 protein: CASSYRGENYEQYF

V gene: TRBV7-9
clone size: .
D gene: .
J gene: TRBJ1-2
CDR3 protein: CASSPDRFWGYTF

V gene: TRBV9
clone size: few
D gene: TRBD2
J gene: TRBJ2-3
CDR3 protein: CASGGDWADTQYF

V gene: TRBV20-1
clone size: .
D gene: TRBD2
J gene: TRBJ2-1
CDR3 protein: CSARLLAEQFF

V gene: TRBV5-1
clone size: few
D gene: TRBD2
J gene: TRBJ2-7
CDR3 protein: CASTKGLAGPYEQYF

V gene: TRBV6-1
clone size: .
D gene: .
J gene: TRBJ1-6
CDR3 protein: CASSIPDRLVNSPLHF

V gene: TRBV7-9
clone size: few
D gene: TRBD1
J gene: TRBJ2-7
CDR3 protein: CASRGDRAFSYEQYF

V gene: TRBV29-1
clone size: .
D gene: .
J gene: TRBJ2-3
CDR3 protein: CSVASGFSTDTQYF

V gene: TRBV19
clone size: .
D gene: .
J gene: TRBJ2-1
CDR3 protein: CASSMAGRTFGEQFF

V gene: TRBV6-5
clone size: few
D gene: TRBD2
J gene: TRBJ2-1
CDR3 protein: CASTHGGTAYNEQFF

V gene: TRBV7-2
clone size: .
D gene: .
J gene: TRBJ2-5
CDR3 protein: CASSLFTGVQETQYF

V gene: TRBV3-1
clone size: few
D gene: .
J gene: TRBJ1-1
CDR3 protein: CASSQDGGMNTEAFF

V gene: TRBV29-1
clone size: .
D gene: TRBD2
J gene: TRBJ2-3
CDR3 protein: CSGSSGGYVGTDTQYF

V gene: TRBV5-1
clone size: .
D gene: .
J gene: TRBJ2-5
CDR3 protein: CASSLASVTLQETQYF

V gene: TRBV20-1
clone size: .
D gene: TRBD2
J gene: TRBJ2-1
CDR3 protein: CSGLAASYNEQFF

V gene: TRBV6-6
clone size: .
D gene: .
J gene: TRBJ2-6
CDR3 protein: CASSQSETGANVLTF

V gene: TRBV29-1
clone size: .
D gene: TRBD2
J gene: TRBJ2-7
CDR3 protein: CSVTLSGGPSYEQYF

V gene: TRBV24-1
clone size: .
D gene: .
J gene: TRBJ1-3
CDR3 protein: CATSDGAGHGNTIYF

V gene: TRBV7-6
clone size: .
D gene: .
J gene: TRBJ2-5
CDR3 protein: CASSLAWGVQETQYF

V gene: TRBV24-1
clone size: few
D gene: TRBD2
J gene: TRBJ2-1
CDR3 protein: CATGLAKDEQFF